This T cell receptor (beta chain) comes out of a study of cytotoxic CD8 clonotypes in ibrutinib-treated CLL. Study results and caveats: The times at which samples were taken varied between sustained-remission and progressing patients. Patients had baseline clonality above age-matched healthy donors, and this clonality moved with circulating CD8+ T-cell counts.

Notes on this clone: Its matching antigen is unknown.

Profiling relied on immunoSEQ multiplex PCR, and the TCRdb table lists in-frame clones only, not all of them. This sample yields around 330,000 clones, of which approximately 67% are seen a single time; 6% to 6.5% belongs to the top ten. This sample comprised PBMCs, obtained after 36 months of ibrutinib treatment. The source is a human donor with chronic lymphocytic leukemia.

CDR3 region: CASRTGTGSYNEQFF. In nucleotides, the CDR3 is TGCGCCAGCAGAACCGGGACAGGGAGCTACAATGAGCAGTTCTTC. V gene TRBV5-1 combines with J gene TRBJ2-1; TRBD1 matches at 9 bases. V was pared by 5 bases and J by 3 bases, with 6 bases of the junction left unmatched. Germline CDR1 SGHRS, CDR2 YFSETQ. This CDR3 has 15 residues.